This T cell receptor (beta chain) comes out of a study of cytotoxic CD8 clonotypes in ibrutinib-treated CLL. V trimming: 4 bases; J trimming: 8 bases; junction bases outside the gene matches: 11. Looked up from germline, CDR1 is MDHEN and CDR2 is SYDVKM. The CDR3 has 16 residues. Clones were sequenced by immunoSEQ multiplex PCR, and TCRdb holds only the in-frame ones, with some missing. The sample includes approximately 330,000 clones, 80% of them seen just once. This receptor was identified in a human donor with chronic lymphocytic leukemia. The sample in question was PBMCs, obtained before ibrutinib treatment. J is TRBJ2-1 and V is TRBV28, with TRBD2 matching over 10 bases. The CDR3 coding sequence is TGTGCCAGCAGTTCCTTAAAGCGGGAGGGGAGCGATGAGCAGTTCTTC. Encoded protein: CASSSLKREGSDEQFF. Full variable domain (missing parts from reference TRBV28 and TRBJ2-1): DVKVTQSSRYLVKRTGEKVFLECVQDMDHENMFWYRQDPGLGLRLIYFSYDVKMKEKGDIPEGYSVSREKKERFSLILESASTNQTSMYLCASSSLKREGSDEQFFGPGTRLTVL.